These 21 T cell receptor beta chains share one sample of origin, sequenced in a study of blood T cells in healthy people across ages. A sample-barcoded 5' primer and a J-beta primer mix were used in a second PCR of roughly 7 to 11 cycles. Using its own MiXCR run on the 5' RACE reads, TCRdb lists one record per CDR3 protein. The repertoire has some 1.5 million distinct CDR3 sequences, 25% to 30% of them found once; the top ten carry roughly 8%. Sequences were obtained from blood. These receptors originate from a woman aged 30 to 39 in good health.

The chain employs TRBV20-1 and TRBJ2-5; tentative D call: TRBD2 (5 bases). CDR1 DFQATT and CDR2 SNEGSKA come from the germline V gene (reference sequence). The CDR3 covers 16 residues. Trimming stripped 0 bases from V and 6 bases from J, with 20 bases between. CDR3 DNA: TGCAGTGCTAGAGACGGACCTAACGGGCCGGGGAAGACCCAGTACTTC. Translation: CSARDGPNGPGKTQYF.

V gene TRBV7-9 combines with J gene TRBJ2-4, with 7 bases that match TRBD2. This CDR3 is 16 amino acids long. V lost 5 bases, J lost 0 bases, and 7 bases stayed unmatched. Germline CDR1 is SEHNR and CDR2 is FQNEAQ (reference sequence). The DNA of the CDR3 is TGTGCCAGCAGCCCTAATAGCGGGCGAGCCAAAAACATTCAGTACTTC. Amino acids: CASSPNSGRAKNIQYF. The complete variable domain, with remaining parts taken from reference TRBV7-9 and TRBJ2-4, reads DTGVSQNPRHKITKRGQNVTFRCDPISEHNRLYWYRQTLGQGPEFLTYFQNEAQLEKSRLLSDRFSAERPKGSFSTLEIQRTEQGDSAMYLCASSPNSGRAKNIQYFGAGTRLSVL.

This clonotype has more than one count but fewer than ten. The chain uses TRBV5-1 and TRBJ1-5; unclear D gene. Germline CDR1 reads SGHRS; CDR2 reads YFSETQ. Trimming cost V 0 bases and J 7 bases, with 14 bases left between them. CDR3 length: 15 residues. Here the CDR3 reads CASSLDMGVGQPQHF. CDR3 nucleotides: TGCGCCAGCAGCTTGGACATGGGTGTAGGACAGCCCCAGCATTTT.

The rearrangement links TRBV7-2 to TRBJ1-2, with D tentatively TRBD1 (6 bases). CDR3 length equals 15 residues. Germline V gene data show CDR1 as SGHTA and CDR2 as FQGNSA. V was trimmed by 2 bases and J by 6 bases, leaving 16 bases between them. This chain's CDR3 is CASSLWNRDNNGYTF. The CDR3 DNA reads TGTGCCAGCAGCTTATGGAACCGGGACAATAATGGCTACACCTTC. The full variable domain, its missing parts supplied by reference TRBV7-2 and TRBJ1-2, is GAGVSQSPSNKVTEKGKDVELRCDPISGHTALYWYRQSLGQGLEFLIYFQGNSAPDKSGLPSDRFSAERTGGSVSTLTIQRTQQEDSAVYLCASSLWNRDNNGYTFGSGTRLTVV.

The sample holds many counts of this clonotype. This chain links TRBV12-3 or TRBV12-4 with TRBJ2-7; D is perhaps TRBD1 (6 bases). CDR3 length: 16 amino acids. The germline V and J ends were trimmed by 6 bases and 0 bases, with 18 bases remaining between them. The CDR3: CASRRTGTIFSYEQYF. In DNA form, the CDR3 reads TGTGCCAGCAGGCGTACCGGGACAATCTTCTCCTACGAGCAGTACTTC.

The chain links TRBV24-1 to TRBJ2-3, with D perhaps TRBD1 or TRBD2 (6 bases each). The CDR3 consists of 14 residues. Trimming took 5 bases from V and 5 from J, leaving 13 bases between them. The germline V gene has CDR1 KGHDR and CDR2 SFDVKD. For the CDR3, the DNA is TGTGCCACCAGTGCTCCGGGGGCGGTAGATACGCAGTATTTT. Translating it yields CATSAPGAVDTQYF.

In regard to this clonotype: This clone may be a read error of a much larger clone one base away. The CDR3 spells CAGSPPGLAGGKETQYF. The CDR3 DNA reads TGTGCCGGCAGCCCCCCGGGACTAGCGGGCGGAAAAGAGACCCAGTACTTC. The chain joins TRBV9 to TRBJ2-5; 12 nucleotides agree with TRBD2. Germline lookup yields CDR1 SGDLS and CDR2 YYNGEE. The CDR3 runs to 17 residues.

The J gene is TRBJ2-1, the V gene TRBV10-3; the D is unclear. Between the trimmed V and J ends, which lost 10 bases and 5 bases, there was a span of 18 bases. The CDR3 sequence is 14 residues long. CDR1 and CDR2 from the germline V gene are ENHRY and SYGVKD. CDR3 sequence: CATATARSHNEQFF. The CDR3 nucleotides read TGTGCCACCGCAACGGCTAGAAGCCACAATGAGCAGTTCTTC.

The V gene is TRBV29-1, the J gene TRBJ1-5; D is possibly TRBD1 (5 bases). This CDR3 comprises 14 residues. Germline V gene data show CDR1 as SQVTM and CDR2 as ANQGSEA. V shed 5 bases and J shed 4 bases, with 15 bases lying between them. The CDR3 DNA is TGCAGCGTTTTGGTCACAGGTATAAATCAGCCCCAGCATTTT. Translating gives CSVLVTGINQPQHF.

This clonotype was seen once. A read error may be the cause here, since a much bigger clone is one base away. This chain connects TRBV27 to TRBJ2-3, with D maybe TRBD2 (5 bases). V lost 6 bases and J 2 bases, leaving 12 bases between the germline ends. The CDR3 covers 14 residues. Germline CDR1 reads MNHEY; CDR2 reads SMNVEV (reference sequence). The DNA of the CDR3 is TGTGCCAGCAGGTACAACGGGGTCACAGATACGCAGTATTTT. It yields the protein CASRYNGVTDTQYF.

The table lists this clonotype with a few counts. V gene TRBV2 combines with J gene TRBJ2-1, with TRBD1 as a possible D gene (5 bases). The CDR3 covers 14 residues. V lost 2 bases and J lost 3, with 8 bases in between. Germline CDR1 reads SNHLY; CDR2 reads FYNNEI. The CDR3 is CASSERQGYNEQFF. In nucleotides, the CDR3 is TGTGCCAGCAGTGAACGGCAGGGCTACAATGAGCAGTTCTTC.

This chain connects TRBV7-9 to TRBJ1-1, with 10 positions matching TRBD1. CDR1 and CDR2 (germline): SEHNR, FQNEAQ (reference sequence). The CDR3 length is 13 residues. The junction had 5 bases not matched to a gene; V was cut back by 5 bases and J by 8 bases. The CDR3 region has the DNA TGTGCCAGCAGCGGGACAGGGGAGACCGAAGCTTTCTTT. Protein: CASSGTGETEAFF.

This clonotype was counted between two and nine times. The chain carries TRBV20-1 and TRBJ1-2; D gene ambiguous. V was clipped by 0 bases and J by 0 bases, with 14 bases between them. Germline V lookup: CDR1 DFQATT, CDR2 SNEGSKA (reference sequence). The CDR3 runs 16 residues. CDR3 in DNA: TGCAGTGCTAGAGATCACGGCAGCTCTACTAACTATGGCTACACCTTC. Translated, it gives CSARDHGSSTNYGYTF.

The chain employs TRBV12-3 or TRBV12-4 and TRBJ1-1; no clear D. Trimming took 3 bases from V and 4 from J, leaving 12 bases between them. The CDR3 sequence is 14 residues long. CDR3 DNA sequence: TGTGCCAGCAGTTTTACCCAAATAGCCACTGAAGCTTTCTTT. This gives the protein CASSFTQIATEAFF.

In this sample, this clonotype turned up a few times. This chain joins TRBV6-4 and TRBJ2-3; 8 bases align to TRBD2. CDR1 is MRHNA, CDR2 SNTAGT, per germline. CDR3 size: 15 residues. V shed 8 bases and J 7 bases; nucleotides not matched to a gene: 14. The CDR3, as DNA: TGTGCCAGCCTAAAGCGGGAGTCATTTCCCTATACGCAGTATTTT. Translation gives CASLKRESFPYTQYF.

This clonotype was detected ten times or more. The chain couples TRBV7-2 to TRBJ2-3; TRBD2 matches 9 bases. V trimming: 7 bases; J trimming: 2 bases; junction bases outside the gene matches: 16. The CDR3 sequence is 18 residues long. The V gene's germline CDR1 is SGHTA and CDR2 FQGNSA. The CDR3 nucleotides read TGTGCCAGCAACTCCGCCCCCTTAGCGGGGGTCCCCACAGATACGCAGTATTTT. It is translated as CASNSAPLAGVPTDTQYF.

This clonotype turned up a few times. The V and J genes are TRBV4-3 and TRBJ2-7; TRBD1 is a possible D gene (5 bases). V lost 0 bases to trimming and J lost 2 bases, with 8 bases between them. Germline CDR1 reads LGHNA; CDR2 reads YSLEER. The CDR3 runs 14 residues. CDR3 nucleotides: TGCGCCAGCAGCCAAGACTACAGGACCTACGAGCAGTACTTC. It codes for CASSQDYRTYEQYF.

This clonotype has a count of ten or more. The chain links TRBV7-2 to TRBJ1-5; D might be TRBD1 (5 bases). There are 14 residues in the CDR3. The germline gives CDR1 SGHTA, CDR2 FQGNSA. Deletions cut 5 bases from V and 2 bases from J, with 10 bases between. For the CDR3, the DNA is TGTGCCAGCAGCCAGGGCGGGGGCAATCAGCCCCAGCATTTT. Amino acid sequence: CASSQGGGNQPQHF. The full variable domain, its missing parts supplied by reference TRBV7-2 and TRBJ1-5, is GAGVSQSPSNKVTEKGKDVELRCDPISGHTALYWYRQSLGQGLEFLIYFQGNSAPDKSGLPSDRFSAERTGGSVSTLTIQRTQQEDSAVYLCASSQGGGNQPQHFGDGTRLSIL.

The V call is TRBV4-1, the J call TRBJ2-1; D is uncertain. There are 16 residues in the CDR3. Trimming removed 0 bases from V and 2 bases from J, with 11 bases in between. Per the germline V gene, CDR1 is MGHRA and CDR2 is YSYEKL. This CDR3 reads CASSQEGGVPYNEQFF. The CDR3 bases are TGCGCCAGCAGCCAAGAAGGCGGCGTCCCCTACAATGAGCAGTTCTTC.

This clonotype was detected a few times. The chain employs TRBV28 and TRBJ2-5; 7 positions match TRBD2. CDR1 is MDHEN, CDR2 SYDVKM, per germline. Trimming at V came to 2 bases and at J to 5 bases, leaving 5 bases not matched to a gene. This CDR3 has 14 amino acids. The chain's CDR3 is CASSLAGVFETQYF. The CDR3 DNA sequence: TGTGCCAGCAGTTTAGCGGGAGTTTTTGAGACCCAGTACTTC.

This chain connects TRBV5-1 to TRBJ2-5; D is unclear. V was trimmed by 4 bases and J by 5 bases, leaving 12 bases between them. Germline assignment: CDR1 SGHRS and CDR2 YFSETQ. This CDR3 is 13 amino acids long. CDR3 amino acids: CASSPNGWETQYF. The DNA for the CDR3 is TGCGCCAGCAGCCCTAACGGGTGGGAGACCCAGTACTTC. Supplemented by reference TRBV5-1 and TRBJ2-5, the full variable domain reads KAGVTQTPRYLIKTRGQQVTLSCSPISGHRSVSWYQQTPGQGLQFLFEYFSETQRNKGNFPGRFSGRQFSNSRSEMNVSTLELGDSALYLCASSPNGWETQYFGPGTRLLVL.